What follows are 7 T cell receptor beta chains derived from one specimen sequenced in a study of T cell responses to AZD1222 COVID-19 vaccine. Produced via immunoSEQ multiplex PCR; TCRdb's table is partial and in-frame only. This sample has tens of thousands of clones; around 90% occur once, and the top ten carry under 1.5%. The sequences come from peripheral blood, collected 28 days after the second AZD1222 dose. All receptors come from an adult who received the AZD1222 COVID-19 vaccine.

The chain employs TRBV24-1 and TRBJ2-5; TRBD2 matches at 11 bases. V shed 3 bases, J shed 5 bases, and the junction held 4 bases outside the gene matches. This CDR3 region has 15 residues. CDR1 KGHDR and CDR2 SFDVKD come from the germline V gene. DNA of the CDR3: TGTGCCACCAGTGATACGACTAGCGGGGAGGAGACCCAGTACTTC. Translation gives CATSDTTSGEETQYF.

The V and J genes are TRBV7-2 and TRBJ2-1; the D gene is possibly TRBD2 (7 bases). Germline V gene sequence: CDR1 SGHTA, CDR2 FQGNSA. Trimming left V 4 bases short and J 10 bases short, with 14 bases between. This CDR3 is 13 amino acids long. This CDR3 is CASSSRGAGEQFF. CDR3 nucleotide sequence: TGTGCCAGCAGCTCCCGGGGGGCCGGGGAGCAGTTCTTC. Full variable domain (missing parts from reference TRBV7-2 and TRBJ2-1): GAGVSQSPSNKVTEKGKDVELRCDPISGHTALYWYRQSLGQGLEFLIYFQGNSAPDKSGLPSDRFSAERTGGSVSTLTIQRTQQEDSAVYLCASSSRGAGEQFFGPGTRLTVL.

The sample holds a few counts of this clone. The V gene is TRBV28, the J gene TRBJ1-5, with 9 bases fitting TRBD1. Germline CDR1 reads MDHEN; CDR2 reads SYDVKM. The CDR3 has 14 amino acids. Unmatched junction bases numbered 8, after V lost 7 bases and J lost 7 bases. The CDR3 here is CASIPNRGPQPQHF. CDR3 sequence (DNA): TGTGCCAGCATCCCTAACAGGGGGCCACAGCCCCAGCATTTT.

The chain employs TRBV10-3 and TRBJ2-2, with a possible D match to TRBD2 (6 bases). V was shortened by 2 bases and J by 2 bases, with 12 bases between the two germline ends. Germline V gives CDR1 ENHRY, CDR2 SYGVKD. The CDR3 contains 16 residues. CDR3 bases: TGTGCCATCAGTGAGACCGGGACTGTCAACACCGGGGAGCTGTTTTTT. It yields the protein CAISETGTVNTGELFF.

V is TRBV28 and J is TRBJ2-5; no reliable D call. V lost 7 bases and J lost 4, with 13 bases in between. The CDR3 contains 13 residues. Germline V gene data show CDR1 as MDHEN and CDR2 as SYDVKM. This chain's CDR3 is CASKTLPRETQYF. CDR3 nucleotides: TGTGCCAGCAAAACACTACCTCGAGAGACCCAGTACTTC.

The rearrangement links TRBV21-1 to TRBJ2-6; the table's D call of TRBD2 was not tested on the DNA. TRBV21-1 is a pseudogene segment. The CDR3 spans 16 residues. DNA of the CDR3: TGTGCCAGCAGCGAGGGCCGCCTCTCTGGGGCCAACGTCCTGACTTTC. Its protein product is CASSEGRLSGANVLTF.

This chain uses TRBV12-3 or TRBV12-4 with TRBJ1-5; D is perhaps TRBD1 (5 bases). This CDR3 contains 12 residues. Trimming stripped 5 bases from V and 6 bases from J, with 8 bases between. CDR3 in DNA: TGTGCCAGCAGTGAAGGGACTCAGCCCCAGCATTTT. It encodes CASSEGTQPQHF.